This is a list of T cell receptor beta chains from one sample in a study of T cell repertoires in cytomegalovirus infection. MiXCR, applied by TCRdb to the reads, yields one record per CDR3 protein. The table shows approximately 170,000 distinct CDR3 sequences, with around 15% occurring only once. Sequenced input: PBMCs. These receptors were obtained from a human donor in good health (CMV status not recorded). Some clones in this sample may be carry-over from other donors' samples. CDR3s include the opening cysteine and the closing phenylalanine or tryptophan. D genes are given only for firm matches. A clone size is listed for some rows: how often the clone was seen (once, few, many), or a class if it is expanded.

D,J,V,size,CDR3,DNA
.,TRBJ1-2,TRBV28,.,CASRTASYGYTF,TGTGCCAGCAGAACAGCGAGCTATGGCTACACCTTC
TRBD1,TRBJ2-7,TRBV7-2,many,CASSPRGQGTDEQYF,TGTGCCAGCAGCCCGAGGGGACAGGGAACCGACGAGCAGTACTTC
.,TRBJ2-7,TRBV7-3,.,CASSLNLETRTDHFGQYF,TGTGCCAGCAGCTTAAACTTGGAGACCCGGACAGACCACTTTGGGCAGTACTTC
.,TRBJ1-4,TRBV7-9,.,CASSPLEKLFF,TGTGCCAGCAGCCCCCTCGAAAAACTGTTTTTT
TRBD1,TRBJ1-2,TRBV6-5,.,CASSHGGTVLGYTF,TGTGCCAGCAGTCACGGGGGGACAGTCTTAGGCTACACCTTC
TRBD1,TRBJ1-2,TRBV25-1,many,CASSDAAGGHRFGYTF,TGTGCCAGCAGTGATGCGGCAGGGGGTCATCGCTTTGGCTACACCTTC
TRBD2,TRBJ2-2,TRBV20-1,.,CSARSLLAGDTGELFF,TGCAGTGCTAGATCGTTGCTAGCGGGGGATACCGGGGAGCTGTTTTTT
.,TRBJ2-5,TRBV7-6,.,CASSLGVKETQYF,TGTGCCAGCAGCTTGGGGGTCAAAGAGACCCAGTACTTC
.,TRBJ2-1,TRBV7-9,few,CASSPGGTDNEQFF,TGTGCCAGCAGCCCCGGAGGGACCGACAATGAGCAGTTCTTC
.,TRBJ1-1,TRBV15,.,CATSKSGNTEAFF,TGTGCCACCAGCAAATCGGGGAACACTGAAGCTTTCTTT
TRBD2,TRBJ2-7,TRBV20-1,.,CSAPVAGGGEQYF,TGCAGTGCTCCTGTAGCGGGAGGGGGCGAGCAGTACTTC
TRBD1,TRBJ2-1,TRBV5-1,.,CASRPQSGGSYNEQIF,TGCGCCAGCAGACCTCAGTCAGGGGGCTCCTACAATGAGCAGATCTTC
TRBD1,TRBJ2-1,TRBV6-2/TRBV6-3,.,CASTRGQGVYDEQFF,TGTGCCAGCACCCGGGGACAGGGGGTTTACGATGAGCAGTTCTTC
.,TRBJ2-1,TRBV28,.,CATNGAYNEQFF,TGTGCCACCAACGGGGCCTACAATGAGCAGTTCTTC
.,TRBJ2-2,TRBV7-3,many,CASSQQGTGELFF,TGTGCCAGCAGCCAGCAGGGGACCGGGGAGCTGTTTTTT
.,TRBJ1-4,TRBV2,many,CASSPGVSTNEKLFF,TGTGCCAGCAGTCCAGGGGTATCAACTAATGAAAAACTGTTTTTT
TRBD1,TRBJ1-2,TRBV28,few,CASRAGGNGYTF,TGTGCCAGCAGGGCAGGGGGAAATGGCTACACCTTC
.,TRBJ2-2,TRBV25-1,.,CASSESGGVKTGELFF,TGTGCCAGCAGTGAATCCGGGGGAGTAAAAACCGGGGAGCTGTTTTTT
TRBD1,TRBJ2-7,TRBV5-1,.,CASSTTGSPGYEQYF,TGCGCCAGCAGCACGACAGGGTCTCCAGGTTACGAGCAGTACTTC
.,TRBJ1-3,TRBV7-9,few,CASTSEARSGNTIYF,TGTGCCAGCACCTCCGAAGCGCGGTCTGGAAACACCATATATTTT
.,TRBJ2-7,TRBV7-2,many,CASSLSWRVYEQYF,TGTGCCAGCAGCTTAAGTTGGAGGGTCTACGAGCAGTACTTC
.,TRBJ1-1,TRBV28,.,CASSLAGHTEAFF,TGTGCCAGCAGTTTAGCGGGCCACACTGAAGCTTTCTTT
.,TRBJ2-1,TRBV7-3,many,CASSLRGTPYNEQFF,TGTGCCAGCAGCTTAAGGGGGACACCTTACAATGAGCAGTTCTTC
TRBD1,TRBJ2-2,TRBV19,.,CASSIGTGNTGELFF,TGTGCCAGTAGTATCGGGACAGGGAACACCGGGGAGCTGTTTTTT
.,TRBJ2-1,TRBV5-1,many,CASSLTAGSSYNEQFF,TGCGCCAGCAGCTTGACGGCTGGGAGCTCCTACAATGAGCAGTTCTTC
.,TRBJ1-2,TRBV27,few,CASSPTWTPGDGYTF,TGTGCCAGCAGTCCAACGTGGACCCCGGGCGATGGCTACACCTTC
.,TRBJ1-2,TRBV28,many,CASRTFYGYTF,TGTGCCAGCCGGACTTTTTATGGCTACACCTTC
.,TRBJ1-4,TRBV19,.,CASSIGPGEGLANEKLFF,TGTGCCAGTAGTATTGGGCCAGGGGAGGGACTAGCGAATGAAAAACTGTTTTTT
TRBD1,TRBJ2-5,TRBV7-9,few,CASSPERTGKETQYF,TGTGCCAGCAGCCCCGAACGGACAGGGAAGGAGACCCAGTACTTC
.,TRBJ2-7,TRBV28,many,CASSFPGTYEQYF,TGTGCCAGCAGTTTTCCGGGGACCTACGAGCAGTACTTC
TRBD2,TRBJ2-1,TRBV5-4,few,CASSQTSGSYNEQFF,TGTGCCAGCAGCCAGACTAGCGGGTCCTACAATGAGCAGTTCTTC
.,TRBJ2-1,TRBV5-5,.,CASSPIDHGIGNF,TGTGCCAGCAGCCCAATAGATCATGGGATCGGCAACTTC
TRBD2,TRBJ2-7,TRBV7-2,many,CASSLGAGPYEQYF,TGTGCCAGCAGCTTAGGAGCGGGACCCTACGAGCAGTACTTC
TRBD2,TRBJ2-7,TRBV20-1,.,CSAPRVAGNYEQYF,TGCAGTGCTCCACGGGTAGCGGGAAACTACGAGCAGTACTTC
TRBD1,TRBJ1-1,TRBV29-1,many,CSVGDRVFTEAFF,TGCAGCGTTGGTGACAGGGTATTCACTGAAGCTTTCTTT
TRBD2,TRBJ2-7,TRBV5-1,.,CASGGDGYEQYF,TGCGCCAGCGGGGGGGACGGCTACGAGCAGTACTTC
.,TRBJ1-5,TRBV5-1,few,CASSLGEVSNQPQHF,TGCGCCAGCAGCTTGGGGGAGGTGAGCAATCAGCCCCAGCATTTT
TRBD1,TRBJ1-6,TRBV7-3,many,CASSQTTGANSPLHF,TGTGCCAGCAGCCAGACGACAGGGGCGAATTCACCCCTCCACTTT
TRBD1,TRBJ2-1,TRBV14,.,CASSGRTGVRVSSNEQFF,TGTGCCAGCAGCGGTCGGACAGGGGTCCGGGTTAGCTCCAATGAGCAGTTCTTC
.,TRBJ2-1,TRBV28,.,CASSLWREGEQFF,TGTGCCAGCAGTTTATGGAGGGAAGGGGAGCAGTTCTTC
.,TRBJ1-2,TRBV19,few,CASSNGDAQLSVYGYTF,TGTGCCAGTAGTAATGGGGACGCCCAACTCTCGGTCTATGGCTACACCTTC
TRBD1,TRBJ1-4,TRBV7-9,few,CASSFGDREGEKLFF,TGTGCCAGCAGCTTCGGCGACAGGGAAGGAGAAAAACTGTTTTTT
.,TRBJ2-3,TRBV7-2,many,CAGSKLSTDTQYF,TGTGCCGGATCCAAATTGAGCACAGATACGCAGTATTTT
TRBD2,TRBJ2-1,TRBV10-3,.,CAISEAGGYNEQLF,TGTGCCATCAGTGAGGCGGGAGGATACAATGAGCAGTTATTC
.,TRBJ2-2,TRBV9,.,CASSVGPGNTGELFF,TGTGCCAGCAGCGTCGGACCAGGGAACACCGGGGAGCTGTTTTTT
TRBD1,TRBJ2-1,TRBV7-3,.,CASSPPTGGSEQFF,TGTGCCAGCAGCCCCCCGACAGGGGGCAGTGAGCAGTTCTTC
.,TRBJ2-6,TRBV27,many,CASSTRQASGANVLTF,TGTGCCAGCAGTACAAGACAGGCCTCTGGGGCCAACGTCCTGACTTTC
TRBD2,TRBJ2-1,TRBV6-2/TRBV6-3,many,CASREAGGQVEQFF,TGTGCCAGCAGAGAAGCGGGAGGTCAGGTTGAGCAGTTCTTC
TRBD2,TRBJ2-1,TRBV20-1,.,CSAITSGSYNEQFF,TGCAGTGCTATCACTAGCGGGTCCTACAATGAGCAGTTCTTC
.,TRBJ2-2,TRBV9,.,CASSVGDLNTGELFF,TGTGCCAGCAGCGTAGGGGACTTGAACACCGGGGAGCTGTTTTTT
.,TRBJ1-1,TRBV25-1,.,CASTPGTLMNTEAFF,TGTGCCAGCACCCCAGGGACACTAATGAACACTGAAGCTTTCTTT
TRBD1,TRBJ1-2,TRBV6-6,many,CASSYGTASNYGYTF,TGTGCCAGCAGCTACGGGACAGCTTCTAACTATGGCTACACCTTC
.,TRBJ2-7,TRBV7-8,many,CASRRRASYEQYF,TGTGCCAGCCGACGCCGGGCCTCCTACGAGCAGTACTTC
TRBD1,TRBJ1-5,TRBV24-1,.,CATSDTTGGHNQPQHF,TGTGCCACCAGTGATACTACAGGGGGCCACAATCAGCCCCAGCATTTT
.,TRBJ2-1,TRBV4-3,few,CASSQGGIGNEQFF,TGCGCCAGCAGCCAAGGAGGTATAGGGAATGAGCAGTTCTTC